One and the same sample provided the 27 T cell receptor beta chains below, sequenced in a study of T cells in women clearing cervical HPV infection. Repertoires were generated with immunoSEQ multiplex PCR, while TCRdb's copy carries only in-frame clones and drops some. The table for this sample gives roughly 34,000 clones. The sequenced material came from blood buffy coat. The receptor source for this set is a woman between 18 and 70 years old with a cervical HPV16 infection that either progressed to CIN3+ or cleared (not recorded which).

Notes on this clone: The CDR3 end lies 3 residues beyond the end of the read and is filled in from the germline J gene. The V gene is TRBV7-2, the J gene TRBJ1-2, with D perhaps TRBD1 (5 bases). CDR1 is SGHTA and CDR2 is FQGNSA in the germline V gene. The CDR3 covers 13 residues. The part of the CDR3 DNA that was read is TGTGCCAGCAGCGCCCAAGGCAGGGTTCGC. The encoded protein is CASSAQGRVR. The whole CDR3 protein is CASSAQGRVRYTF.

To note about this clone: The missing CDR3 end, 3 residues past where the read stops, is filled in from the germline J gene. The rearrangement joins TRBV7-9 to TRBJ2-7; the match to TRBD2 covers 8 bases. This CDR3 is built from 15 residues. CDR1 SEHNR and CDR2 FQNEAQ come from the germline V gene (reference sequence). V was pared by 3 bases and J by 0 bases, with 4 bases of the junction left unmatched. The part of the CDR3 DNA that was read is TGTGCCAGCAGCTTGAGCGGGAGTCTCTCCTACGAG. Translating gives CASSLSGSLSYE. From start to end, the CDR3 is CASSLSGSLSYEQYF.

With respect to this clone: Read sequence stops 3 residues before the CDR3 end, and the germline J gene provides the missing end. The chain couples TRBV20-1 to TRBJ2-5; 8 nucleotides line up with TRBD1. Germline-derived CDR1 and CDR2 are DFQATT and SNEGSKA (reference sequence). The ends lost 5 bases at V and 2 bases at J; junction bases unmatched: 7. This CDR3 is built from 14 residues. The CDR3: CSAAQGQGQETQYF. CDR3 DNA (partial): TGCAGTGCTGCCCAAGGACAGGGACAAGAGACC.

About this clone: The read falls 3 residues short of the CDR3 end, and the missing part is taken from the germline J gene. This chain links TRBV27 with TRBJ2-7; the match to TRBD1 covers 7 bases. The CDR3 loop spans 12 amino acids. Germline loops: CDR1 MNHEY, CDR2 SMNVEV (reference sequence). V gave up 4 bases and J gave up 3 bases; unmatched junction bases: 0. The DNA read from the CDR3 is TGTGCCAGCAGTTACAGGGGCTACGAG. Its translation is CASSYRGYE. The full-length CDR3 reads as CASSYRGYEQYF.

A note on this clone: The CDR3 is cut off 3 residues early in the read; its end comes from the germline J gene. The V call is TRBV18, the J call TRBJ1-6, with D perhaps matching TRBD1 (5 bases). The CDR3 consists of 16 residues. Germline CDR1 is KGHSH and CDR2 is LQKENI. The V end was cut by 3 bases, the J end by 10 bases, with 19 bases between. The CDR3 is CASSPGSGTQKSPLHF. The CDR3 DNA, read in part, is TGTGCCAGCTCACCCGGATCCGGGACTCAGAAATCACCC.

Regarding this clone: The sequenced fragment ends 3 residues before the CDR3 boundary, so the rest is inferred from the germline J gene. The chain links TRBV10-1 to TRBJ2-4; D unresolved. This CDR3 has 13 residues. Trimming took off 3 bases at V and 3 bases at J, with 6 bases between the two ends. Germline V gene sequence: CDR1 WNHNN, CDR2 SYGVQD (reference sequence). This CDR3 is CASSDPSKNIQYF. Partial CDR3 DNA: TGCGCCAGCAGTGACCCCAGCAAAAACATT.

This clone is classed as medium-sized by frequency. Coverage ceases 3 residues before the CDR3 finishes, and the germline J gene fills in the end. The chain is built from TRBV2 and TRBJ2-2, with D possibly being TRBD2 (6 bases). CDR3 length: 16 residues. The germline V and J ends were trimmed by 7 bases and 6 bases, with 21 bases remaining between them. Germline assignment: CDR1 SNHLY and CDR2 FYNNEI. CDR3 DNA (partial): TGTGCCAGCACCAGAGGAGGGTTTTTTTTCCCCGGGGAG. It yields the protein CASTRGGFFFPGE. The entire CDR3 is CASTRGGFFFPGELFF.

Regarding this clone: From the germline J gene comes the end of the CDR3, since the read stops 3 residues before it. The rearrangement joins TRBV5-1 to TRBJ1-1; TRBD1 might be the D (6 bases). This CDR3 is built from 13 residues. Germline CDR1 SGHRS, CDR2 YFSETQ. The germline V and J ends were trimmed by 5 bases and 1 base, with 9 bases remaining between them. The CDR3 reads CASRQGTNTEAFF. CDR3 DNA (partial): TGCGCCAGCAGGCAGGGGACGAACACTGAA. The whole variable domain, remainder taken from reference TRBV5-1 and TRBJ1-1, is KAGVTQTPRYLIKTRGQQVTLSCSPISGHRSVSWYQQTPGQGLQFLFEYFSETQRNKGNFPGRFSGRQFSNSRSEMNVSTLELGDSALYLCASRQGTNTEAFFGQGTRLTVV.

Concerning this clone: The read ends 3 residues shy of where the CDR3 ends; the end is completed using the germline J gene. The chain is built from TRBV7-2 and TRBJ1-1; a possible D gene is TRBD1 (5 bases). Looked up from germline, CDR1 is SGHTA and CDR2 is FQGNSA. This CDR3 has 15 amino acids. Trimming took off 7 bases at V and 1 base at J, with 16 bases between the two ends. CDR3 region: CASTKTGGTNTEAFF. Partial CDR3 DNA: TGTGCCAGCACCAAAACCGGGGGGACGAACACTGAA.

CDR3 bases read: TGTGCCAGCAGCTTTCCGGGACAGGGTTACTATGGC. Translated: CASSFPGQGYYG. The full CDR3 protein is CASSFPGQGYYGYTF. The chain is built from TRBV5-6 and TRBJ1-2; 9 bases agree with TRBD1. The CDR3 is cut off 3 residues early in the read; its end comes from the germline J gene. Germline-derived CDR1 and CDR2 are SGHDT and YYEEEE. CDR3 size: 15 residues. After removal of 2 bases from V and 3 bases from J, the junction contained 5 bases not matched to a gene.

As concerns this clone: The sequence runs out 3 residues before the end of the CDR3; the remainder is reconstructed from the germline J gene. The chain uses TRBV7-9 and TRBJ1-5; 8 nucleotides align to TRBD1. Trimming at V came to 1 base and at J to 5 bases, leaving 1 base not matched to a gene. This CDR3 region has 14 residues. Germline-derived CDR1 and CDR2 are SEHNR and FQNEAQ (reference sequence). CDR3 residues: CASSLDRGDQPQHF. CDR3 bases read: TGTGCCAGCAGCTTAGACAGGGGGGATCAGCCC.

On this clone itself: The read ends 3 residues early relative to the CDR3; the germline J gene fills the gap. The chain combines TRBV19 with TRBJ2-2, with D uncertain. This CDR3 is built from 11 residues. Per germline, CDR1 LNHDA and CDR2 SQIVND (reference sequence). The V and J ends lost 5 bases and 8 bases respectively, with 6 bases between them. The DNA read from the CDR3 is TGTGCCAGTAGTGCGCGTGGGGAG. Amino acids: CASSARGE. The full CDR3 protein is CASSARGELFF. Complete variable domain (other parts from reference TRBV19 and TRBJ2-2): DGGITQSPKYLFRKEGQNVTLSCEQNLNHDAMYWYRQDPGQGLRLIYYSQIVNDFQKGDIAEGYSVSREKKESFPLTVTSAQKNPTAFYLCASSARGELFFGEGSRLTVL.

Regarding this clone: With the read ending 3 residues before the CDR3 end, the germline J gene is used to fill in that end. The chain uses TRBV20-1 and TRBJ1-1, with a possible D match to TRBD1 (5 bases). This CDR3 spans 13 amino acids. From germline, CDR1 is DFQATT and CDR2 SNEGSKA (reference sequence). CDR3 amino acids: CSAPDSAQEEAFF. The CDR3 DNA, read in part, is TGCAGTGCCCCTGACAGCGCACAAGAGGAA.

The part of the CDR3 DNA that was read is TGCAGTGCTAGAGATCGTGATACATTCCCTTATAATTCCTACAATGAG. Residues: CSARDRDTFPYNSYNE. The full CDR3 sequence reads CSARDRDTFPYNSYNEQFF. The chain carries TRBV20-1 and TRBJ2-1; no definite D call. The read finishes 3 residues shy of the CDR3 end, and the germline J gene is used to complete it. Trimming removed 0 bases at V and 1 base at J, with 22 bases between. This CDR3 spans 19 amino acids. CDR1 is DFQATT and CDR2 is SNEGSKA in the germline V gene (reference sequence).

Details on this clone: The CDR3 is cut off 3 residues early in the read; its end comes from the germline J gene. V and J are TRBV7-8 and TRBJ2-7; possibly TRBD1 for D (6 bases). There are 13 residues in the CDR3. The germline gives CDR1 SGHVS, CDR2 FQNEAQ. Deletions cut 5 bases from V and 2 bases from J, with 10 bases between. CDR3 region: CASSDDRTYEQYF. Incomplete CDR3 DNA: TGTGCCAGCAGCGACGACAGGACCTACGAG. Combining the CDR3 with reference TRBV7-8 and TRBJ2-7 gives the whole variable domain GAGVSQSPRYKVAKRGQDVALRCDPISGHVSLFWYQQALGQGPEFLTYFQNEAQLDKSGLPSDRFFAERPEGSVSTLKIQRTQQEDSAVYLCASSDDRTYEQYFGPGTRLTVT.

Regarding this clone: At one boundary the junction diverges from the germline segment, which might be a read error. Sequencing ends 3 residues short of the CDR3 end; the germline J gene provides the rest. The chain has TRBV4-2 and TRBJ2-5; D may be TRBD1 (5 bases). In germline, CDR1 is LGHNA, CDR2 YNFKEQ. CDR3 length: 16 residues. CDR3 in amino acids: CASSQDWGRTRETQYF. The sequenced CDR3 bases are TGCGCCAGCAGCCAAGATTGGGGCAGGACAAGGGAGACC.

Comment on this clone: The CDR3 extends 3 residues past the end of the read, so its final part is completed from the germline J gene. The rearrangement joins TRBV18 to TRBJ2-5, with D maybe TRBD1 (6 bases). In germline, CDR1 is KGHSH, CDR2 LQKENI. CDR3 length: 15 amino acids. V lost 3 bases and J lost 3, with 14 bases in between. The CDR3 protein is CASSPRQGREETQYF. The CDR3 DNA, read in part, is TGTGCCAGCTCACCCCGTCAGGGGAGAGAAGAGACC.

Comments on this clone: Read sequence stops 3 residues before the CDR3 end, and the germline J gene provides the missing end. The V gene is TRBV7-2, the J gene TRBJ1-3; D gene unclear. V lost 8 bases and J 0 bases, leaving 8 bases between the germline ends. This CDR3 contains 13 residues. Germline CDR1 SGHTA, CDR2 FQGNSA. The CDR3 protein is CASVAHSGNTIYF. CDR3 DNA (partial): TGTGCCAGCGTAGCTCACTCTGGAAACACC.

In regard to this clone: From the germline J gene comes the end of the CDR3, since the read stops 3 residues before it. The J gene is TRBJ2-2, the V gene TRBV19; D is unresolved. Germline CDR1 reads LNHDA; CDR2 reads SQIVND (reference sequence). Deletions cut 0 bases from V and 4 bases from J, with 9 bases between. This CDR3 has 15 amino acids. This CDR3 is CASSIETSFTGELFF. CDR3 bases read: TGTGCCAGTAGTATAGAGACAAGCTTCACCGGGGAG.

A note on this clone: The CDR3 is cut off 3 residues early in the read; its end comes from the germline J gene. The genes are TRBV18 and TRBJ1-1; TRBD1 agrees at 9 bases. J gave up 0 bases and V 6 bases, and 5 bases lay outside the gene matches. CDR3 length equals 15 residues. Germline-derived CDR1 and CDR2 are KGHSH and LQKENI. CDR3 bases read: TGTGCCAGCTCGGGACAGGGTATTATGAACACTGAA. Encoded protein: CASSGQGIMNTE. The CDR3, in full, reads CASSGQGIMNTEAFF.

Regarding this clone: The read falls 3 residues short of the CDR3 end, and the missing part is taken from the germline J gene. J is TRBJ2-7 and V is TRBV7-9; possibly TRBD1 for D (6 bases). The ends were cut back, 6 bases at V and 2 bases at J, with 11 bases in the middle. The CDR3 is 13 amino acids. The V gene's germline CDR1 is SEHNR and CDR2 FQNEAQ (reference sequence). The CDR3 spells CASSTGSTYEQYF. Partial CDR3 DNA: TGTGCCAGCAGTACAGGGTCCACCTACGAG.

Points on this clone: The missing CDR3 end, 3 residues past where the read stops, is filled in from the germline J gene. At the DNA level, this CDR3 is encoded by other sequences in the same sample as well. The rearrangement links TRBV20-1 to TRBJ1-3, with D perhaps TRBD1 (5 bases). CDR3 length equals 14 residues. CDR1 is DFQATT, CDR2 SNEGSKA, per germline (reference sequence). Between the trimmed V and J ends, which lost 1 base and 4 bases, there was a span of 11 bases. The CDR3 protein is CSARADGGGNTIYF. The DNA read from the CDR3 is TGCAGTGCTAGAGCCGATGGGGGGGGAAACACC.

As to this clone: The read comes to an end 3 residues before the CDR3 does, leaving the germline J gene to fill in the end. The chain employs TRBV7-2 and TRBJ1-2, with D unclear. Germline CDR1 reads SGHTA; CDR2 reads FQGNSA. The CDR3 has 12 residues. The CDR3 protein is CASSFWSADYTF. CDR3 DNA, as far as it was read: TGTGCCAGCAGCTTCTGGAGCGCCGAC.

Concerning this clone itself: With the read ending 3 residues before the CDR3 end, the germline J gene is used to fill in that end. The rearrangement uses TRBV18 and TRBJ2-5; D is unclear. V was clipped by 3 bases and J by 2 bases, with 4 bases between them. CDR3 length: 12 amino acids. Germline CDR1 is KGHSH and CDR2 is LQKENI. The sequenced CDR3 bases are TGTGCCAGCTCACCTATACAAGAGACC. Amino acid sequence: CASSPIQET. From start to end, the CDR3 is CASSPIQETQYF.

Concerning this clone itself: The DNA ends 3 residues before the CDR3 does, and the rest of the CDR3 is filled in from the germline J gene. The chain carries TRBV7-2 and TRBJ1-2; 8 bases agree with TRBD1. The CDR3 covers 14 residues. Germline lookup yields CDR1 SGHTA and CDR2 FQGNSA. The CDR3 protein is CASSSGQGRDDYTF. The part of the CDR3 DNA that was read is TGTGCCAGCAGCTCCGGACAGGGTCGGGACGAC.

As regards this clone: From the germline J gene comes the end of the CDR3, since the read stops 3 residues before it. V and J are TRBV30 and TRBJ1-1; D is undetermined. The CDR3 has 14 amino acids. Germline V gene lookup returns CDR1 GTSNPN and CDR2 SVGIG (reference sequence). The part of the CDR3 DNA that was read is TGTGCCTGGAGAGAGATGGGTAGGGTCTCCGAA. Its translation: CAWREMGRVSE. The whole CDR3 sequence reads CAWREMGRVSEAFF.

Note on this clone: The read ends 3 residues shy of where the CDR3 ends; the end is completed using the germline J gene. This rearrangement joins TRBV20-1 to TRBJ1-2; D unresolved. The CDR3 loop spans 14 amino acids. Germline V gene lookup returns CDR1 DFQATT and CDR2 SNEGSKA (reference sequence). V was trimmed by 5 bases and J by 3 bases, leaving 16 bases between them. The DNA read from the CDR3 is TGCAGTGCTCCTGACAAAACCTGGGACTATGGC. Translated: CSAPDKTWDYG. The full CDR3 sequence reads CSAPDKTWDYGYTF.